Detailed here is one T cell receptor (beta chain). This specimen comes from a study of identical twins. Trimming cost V 3 bases and J 2 bases, with 13 bases left between them. The CDR3 has 15 residues. CDR1 is SGHRS, CDR2 YFSETQ, per germline. In TCRdb, the 5' RACE reads were re-called with MiXCR into one record per CDR3 protein. The table has about 520,000 distinct CDR3 sequences, approximately 22% seen once. Separately, the same data were catalogued under a study of T cells expressing NK-cell markers.

The genes are TRBV5-1 and TRBJ2-3; maybe TRBD2 (6 bases). The TCR was taken from a woman younger than 35 in good health. Material for sequencing was CD4+ T cells sorted from blood. CDR3 in DNA: TGCGCCAGCAGCTCGGGGGTAGAGATCACAGATACGCAGTATTTT. It translates to CASSSGVEITDTQYF.